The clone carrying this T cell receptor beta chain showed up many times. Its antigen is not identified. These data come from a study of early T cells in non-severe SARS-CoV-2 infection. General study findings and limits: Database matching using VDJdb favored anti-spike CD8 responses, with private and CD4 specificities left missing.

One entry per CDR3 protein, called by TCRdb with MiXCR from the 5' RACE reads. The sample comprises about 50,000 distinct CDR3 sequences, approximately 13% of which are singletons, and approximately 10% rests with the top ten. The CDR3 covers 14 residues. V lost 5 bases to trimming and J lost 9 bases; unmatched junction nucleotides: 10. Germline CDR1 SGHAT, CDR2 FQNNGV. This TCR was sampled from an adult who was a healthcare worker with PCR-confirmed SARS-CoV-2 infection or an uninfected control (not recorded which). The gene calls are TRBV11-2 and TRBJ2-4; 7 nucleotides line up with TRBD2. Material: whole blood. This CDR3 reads CASSPLAGRAIQYF. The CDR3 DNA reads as TGTGCCAGCAGCCCCCTTGCGGGGAGGGCCATTCAGTACTTC. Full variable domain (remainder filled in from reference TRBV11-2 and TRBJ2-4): EAGVAQSPRYKIIEKRQSVAFWCNPISGHATLYWYQQILGQGPKLLIQFQNNGVVDDSQLPKDRFSAERLKGVDSTLKIQPAKLEDSAVYLCASSPLAGRAIQYFGAGTRLSVL.